This T cell receptor beta chain was sequenced during a study of blood T cell repertoires in COVID-19. Study in general: The origin of the acute and convalescent COVID-19 samples was the United States, Italy and Spain. The cDNA or gDNA used as material had been derived from T cells, B-cell-depleted T cells, or PBMCs.

Source study methods: Reference gene primers were amplified, and this amplification served to estimate nucleated cell counts. Profiled with immunoSEQ multiplex PCR; TCRdb holds only in-frame clones, not every one. That table gives V, J and clone size, and the DNA gave D and trimming. Of around 300,000 clones in the sample, about 82% were seen once. The CDR3 extends over 18 amino acids. Germline V gene data show CDR1 as SGHRS and CDR2 as YFSETQ. V shed 4 bases, J shed 5 bases, and the junction held 19 bases outside the gene matches. This sequence joins TRBV5-1 and TRBJ2-3; 7 nucleotides line up with TRBD1. Sequencing input: peripheral blood. This sequence was found in a woman aged 45-65 years with active or convalescent COVID-19. DNA for the CDR3: TGCGCCAGCAGCGCAGTACAGGTTCCGGGACAGTCCAAAGATACGCAGTATTTT. Translated: CASSAVQVPGQSKDTQYF.